The clone carrying this T cell receptor (beta chain) was observed a few times. This entry is derived from a study of blood T cells in healthy people across ages. The authors ran a second PCR of about 6 to 11 cycles using a sample-barcoded 5' primer and a J-beta primer mix. From the 5' RACE reads, TCRdb called clonotypes with MiXCR, one entry per CDR3 protein. The repertoire holds about 1,000,000 distinct CDR3 sequences, with under 45% as singletons. The CDR3 consists of 14 residues. The germline V and J ends were trimmed by 2 bases and 5 bases, with 13 bases remaining between them. CDR1 and CDR2 (germline): ENHRY, SYGVKD.

The chain has TRBV10-3 and TRBJ2-7; D is perhaps TRBD2 (7 bases). The TCR sequence derives from an older woman in good health. What was sequenced was blood. CDR3 DNA: TGTGCCATCAGTGAGGCTGGGGGGGGCGACGAGCAGTACTTC. Its protein is CAISEAGGGDEQYF.